These T cell receptor beta chains were read from a single sample in a study of early T cells in non-severe SARS-CoV-2 infection. TCRdb redid the calling of the 5' RACE reads with MiXCR, one entry per CDR3 protein. The sample has around 52,000 distinct CDR3 sequences, about 6.2% seen once; the top ten hold just under 4%. The sample consisted of whole blood. The receptors stem from an adult who was a healthcare worker with PCR-confirmed SARS-CoV-2 infection or an uninfected control (not recorded which). Both conserved end residues are part of each CDR3. The order of the fields is clone size, D gene, J gene, V gene, CDR3 length, CDR3 DNA, CDR3 protein. The D gene is left open where the match is weak. Some rows mark clone size as missing; the rest say once, few, many or name a class of expanded clone.

- TRBD2 TRBJ2-5 TRBV14 14 TGTGCCAGCAGCCTTCTAGCGGGGCAAGAGACCCAGTACTTC CASSLLAGQETQYF
many - TRBJ2-7 TRBV6-2/TRBV6-3 14 TGTGCCAGCAGGGGTACAGGGCACTACTACGAGCAGTACTTC CASRGTGHYYEQYF
many - TRBJ1-1 TRBV6-5 15 TGTGCCAGCAGTTACTCGAGCGGGAGGAACACTGAAGCTTTCTTT CASSYSSGRNTEAFF
many - TRBJ2-7 TRBV5-4 15 TGTGCCAGCAGCTTGAATCAACGGGGTCGAGACGAGCAGTACTTC CASSLNQRGRDEQYF
many - TRBJ2-6 TRBV7-9 13 TGTGCCAGCAGCTACAGTGGGGCCAACGTCCTGACTTTC CASSYSGANVLTF
few - TRBJ2-7 TRBV6-5 15 TGTGCCAGCAGTTACACGGTAGATACGTCGGGCGAGCAGTACTTC CASSYTVDTSGEQYF
many - TRBJ2-7 TRBV4-3 12 TGCGCCAGCAGCTTCCTTTCCTACGAGCAGTACTTC CASSFLSYEQYF
many TRBD1 TRBJ1-5 TRBV20-1 12 TGCAGTGCAAAACAGGGGAATCAGCCCCAGCATTTT CSAKQGNQPQHF
few - TRBJ1-2 TRBV20-1 13 TGCAGTGCAGTCTACCCGGGGGACTATGGCTACACCTTC CSAVYPGDYGYTF
few - TRBJ2-3 TRBV6-2/TRBV6-3 14 TGTGCCAGCAGTTACTCTTCCAGGGCAGATACGCAGTATTTT CASSYSSRADTQYF
few - TRBJ2-7 TRBV7-2 14 TGTGCCAGCAGCTTTGGGGGGCCCTCCTACGAGCAGTACTTC CASSFGGPSYEQYF
few - TRBJ2-7 TRBV20-1 14 TGCAGTGCTAGAGCGGTACCCGGGGACTACGAGCAGTACTTC CSARAVPGDYEQYF
- - TRBJ1-1 TRBV12-3/TRBV12-4 13 TGTGCCAGCAGCCAAGGACAGAACACTGAAGCTTTCTTT CASSQGQNTEAFF
few TRBD1 TRBJ2-7 TRBV2 13 TGTGCCGGGGGGACAGGGAGGGTAAGCGAGCAGTACTTC CAGGTGRVSEQYF
- - TRBJ2-2 TRBV9 15 TGTGCCAGCAGCGCCGCGACAGAGAACACCGGGGAGCTGTTTTTT CASSAATENTGELFF
many TRBD2 TRBJ2-1 TRBV7-9 16 TGTGCCAGCAGCCCTCTGACAGATGGACTAGTCAATGAGCAGTTCTTC CASSPLTDGLVNEQFF
few - TRBJ2-7 TRBV14 13 TGTGCCAGCAGCTTCGGGTCGCCGGGCGAGCAGTACTTC CASSFGSPGEQYF
many - TRBJ2-2 TRBV12-3/TRBV12-4 15 TGTGCCAGCAGTCCGCGAGGGACGAACACCGGGGAGCTGTTTTTT CASSPRGTNTGELFF
- TRBD1 TRBJ2-2 TRBV6-5 15 TGTGCCAGCAGCAACAGGGGGCTGGGCACCGGGGAGCTGTTTTTT CASSNRGLGTGELFF
- - TRBJ1-2 TRBV29-1 15 TGCAGCGTTGCCTACACCCCCCGGGATCCAGATGGCTACACCTTC CSVAYTPRDPDGYTF
many - TRBJ1-1 TRBV11-3 15 TGTGCCAGCAATCGTGGCGGGGGCCGGAGCACTGAAGCTTTCTTT CASNRGGGRSTEAFF
many - TRBJ2-5 TRBV2 18 TGTGCCAGCAGTGAAGGGGAGATCGGTGATTTGAATGTCCAGACCCAGTACTTC CASSEGEIGDLNVQTQYF
many TRBD2 TRBJ2-5 TRBV12-3/TRBV12-4 16 TGTGCCAGCAGTTTTCGTAGCGGGGGGCACCAAGAGACCCAGTACTTC CASSFRSGGHQETQYF
few - TRBJ2-5 TRBV7-2 12 TGTGCCAGCGGCGGGGGCCGGGGGACCCAGTACTTC CASGGGRGTQYF
many - TRBJ1-1 TRBV4-2 14 TGTGCCAGCAGCCAAAGCGACAGCAACACTGAAGCTTTCTTT CASSQSDSNTEAFF
many - TRBJ1-5 TRBV6-4 14 TGTGCCAGCAGTGACTCAAGGGGCAATCAGCCCCAGCATTTT CASSDSRGNQPQHF
- - TRBJ1-1 TRBV4-3 16 TGCGCCAGCAGCCAAGTGGGGGGCTTCCCTGGGGCTGAAGCTTTCTTT CASSQVGGFPGAEAFF
many TRBD1 TRBJ2-3 TRBV2 15 TGTGCCAGCAGTGGAAGGGGGCAACGCACAGATACGCAGTATTTT CASSGRGQRTDTQYF
many - TRBJ1-6 TRBV3-1 13 TGTGCCAGCAGCCAGGGAGGGATTTCACCCCTCCACTTT CASSQGGISPLHF
many TRBD1 TRBJ2-7 TRBV6-5 14 TGTGCCAGCAGTAAACGAGGACAGGTCCACGAGCAGTACTTC CASSKRGQVHEQYF
many - TRBJ1-1 TRBV30 13 TGTGCCTGGAGTGTAAAGGGTTCGACTGAAGCTTTCTTT CAWSVKGSTEAFF
many - TRBJ1-6 TRBV7-9 14 TGTGCCAGCAGCTTAGGGGGCTATAATTCACCCCTCCACTTT CASSLGGYNSPLHF
many - TRBJ1-1 TRBV12-3/TRBV12-4 14 TGTGCCAGCAGTCTACAGGGCGGGGGGTCTGAAGCTTTCTTT CASSLQGGGSEAFF
many - TRBJ1-1 TRBV6-5 14 TGTGCCAGCAGGCCCGGATGGGGGCGGACTGAAGCTTTCTTT CASRPGWGRTEAFF
few - TRBJ2-5 TRBV27 14 TGTGCCAGCAGTTTGGTGGGGTTGAGTGAGACCCAGTACTTC CASSLVGLSETQYF
few TRBD1 TRBJ2-5 TRBV20-1 16 TGCAGTGCCTTCAGGGGGTTGGGGACGTGGGACGAGACCCAGTACTTC CSAFRGLGTWDETQYF
few - TRBJ2-6 TRBV2 17 TGTGCCAGCAGTCGTGCAGGGGCAAGGTCCGGGGCCAACGTCCTGACTTTC CASSRAGARSGANVLTF